A single sample is the source of the 9 T cell receptor beta chains below, sequenced in a study of glioma-infiltrating T cells (dated by TCRdb to 2016 to 2017). Sequencer: Illumina MiSeq. The iRepertoire nested amplicon-rescue multiplex PCR (arm-PCR) platform was used to amplify TCR alpha and beta CDR3 regions from RNA. Using fastp trimming at Q25 and MiXCR clonotype assembly, TCRdb reanalyzed the public sequencing data and kept in-frame beta chains. Each entry is one CDR3 protein sequence, shown with its most common DNA and genes. In this sample the table shows 300,000 to 450,000 distinct CDR3 sequences, roughly two fifths of which occur a single time. The ten largest clonotypes hold about 12% of the sample. The sequenced material came from glioma tissue, nonneoplastic brain tissue, or PBMCs (not recorded which). These receptors all stem from a human donor with low-grade glioma or glioblastoma, undergoing nonglioma brain surgery, or in good health (not recorded which).

The chain joins TRBV7-2 to TRBJ1-4; TRBD1 is a possible D gene (5 bases). Germline CDR1 reads SGHTA; CDR2 reads FQGNSA. CDR3 length equals 15 residues. V lost 7 bases to trimming and J lost 7 bases, with 19 bases between them. CDR3 sequence: CASTEGTAPGEKLFF. The CDR3 DNA follows: TGTGCCAGCACCGAAGGGACGGCACCTGGTGAAAAACTGTTTTTT. Using reference TRBV7-2 and TRBJ1-4 for the parts outside the CDR3, the full variable domain is GAGVSQSPSNKVTEKGKDVELRCDPISGHTALYWYRQSLGQGLEFLIYFQGNSAPDKSGLPSDRFSAERTGGSVSTLTIQRTQQEDSAVYLCASTEGTAPGEKLFFGSGTQLSVL.

Note on this clonotype: One junction end does not reproduce the germline sequence, and a read error may be involved. V gene TRBV7-9 combines with J gene TRBJ2-7, with D possibly being TRBD1 or TRBD2 (5 bases each). This CDR3 region has 15 residues. The V gene's germline CDR1 is SEHNR and CDR2 FQNEAQ (reference sequence). The CDR3 DNA is TGTGCCAGCGGCATGGGGACCAGGAGCTCCTACGAGCGGTACTTC. Translation: CASGMGTRSSYERYF. Together with reference TRBV7-9 and TRBJ2-7, the CDR3 gives the full variable domain: DTGVSQNPRHKITKRGQNVTFRCDPISEHNRLYWYRQTLGQGPEFLTYFQNEAQLEKSRLLSDRFSAERPKGSFSTLEIQRTEQGDSAMYLCASGMGTRSSYERYFGPGTRLTVT.

Only a few counts were recorded for this clonotype. This sequence joins TRBV3-1 and TRBJ2-7; D uncertain. V was shortened by 0 bases and J by 4 bases, with 7 bases between the two germline ends. The CDR3 covers 13 residues. Germline CDR1 LGHDT, CDR2 YNNKEL (reference sequence). The CDR3 reads CASSQDRNYEQYF. CDR3 nucleotides: TGTGCCAGCAGCCAAGATCGGAATTACGAGCAGTACTTC.

This clonotype was picked up one time. Compared with germline, one end of the junction differs, possibly owing to a read error. V and J are TRBV4-2 and TRBJ2-1; 9 bases line up with TRBD1. The CDR3 runs 14 residues. The germline gives CDR1 LGHNA, CDR2 YNFKEQ. CDR3 nucleotides: TGTGCCAGCAGCCGACAGGGGGACTACAATGTGCAGTTCTTC. Translating it yields CASSRQGDYNVQFF.

This clonotype was observed many times. The CDR3 loop is CSAQKSGRQETQYF. The CDR3 DNA sequence: TGCAGTGCTCAAAAAAGCGGGAGGCAAGAGACCCAGTACTTC. The chain employs TRBV20-1 and TRBJ2-5; TRBD2 matches at 9 bases. This CDR3 region has 14 residues. The ends lost 5 bases at V and 2 bases at J; junction bases unmatched: 6. CDR1 and CDR2 from the germline V gene are DFQATT and SNEGSKA (reference sequence).

This clonotype was counted once. A much bigger clone sits one base away, suggesting this may be a read error. The chain couples TRBV7-9 to TRBJ1-2; no definite D call. CDR1 is SEHNR and CDR2 is FQNEAQ in the germline V gene (reference sequence). With 3 bases removed from V and 4 bases from J, the gap between germline ends came to 15 bases. There are 15 residues in the CDR3. This chain's CDR3 is CASSFPSEYSYGYTF. The CDR3 nucleotides are TGTGCCAGCAGCTTCCCATCAGAGTACAGCTATGGCTACACCTTC. Drawing the rest from reference TRBV7-9 and TRBJ1-2, the complete variable domain is DTGVSQNPRHKITKRGQNVTFRCDPISEHNRLYWYRQTLGQGPEFLTYFQNEAQLEKSRLLSDRFSAERPKGSFSTLEIQRTEQGDSAMYLCASSFPSEYSYGYTFGSGTRLTVV.

CDR3 sequence: CASSQAGGTDYEQYF. The DNA of the CDR3 is TGTGCCAGCAGCCAGGCTGGCGGGACAGACTACGAGCAGTACTTC. J is TRBJ2-7 and V is TRBV4-2; D possibly corresponds to TRBD1 (7 bases). Trimming left V 3 bases short and J 3 bases short, with 15 bases between. This CDR3 region has 15 residues. The germline CDR1 and CDR2 sequences are LGHNA and YNFKEQ.

The chain links TRBV5-6 to TRBJ2-3; tentative D call: TRBD2 (6 bases). The germline V gene has CDR1 SGHDT and CDR2 YYEEEE. Trimming removed 0 bases from V and 3 bases from J, with 11 bases in between. The length of the CDR3 is 15 residues. In DNA form, the CDR3 reads TGTGCCAGCAGCTTGGTGGTAGCGGATACAGATACGCAGTATTTT. Amino acids: CASSLVVADTDTQYF.

This clonotype was seen a handful of times. The chain combines TRBV4-2 with TRBJ1-1, with D unresolved. CDR1 is LGHNA and CDR2 is YNFKEQ in the germline V gene. CDR3 size: 15 residues. V was pared by 0 bases and J by 0 bases, with 8 bases between. CDR3 protein: CASSQEEVLNTEAFF. As DNA, the CDR3 is TGTGCCAGCAGCCAAGAGGAGGTGTTGAACACTGAAGCTTTCTTT.